This T cell receptor (beta chain) was observed in a study of cytomegalovirus exposure and HLA in healthy donors. Study outcomes and limitations: Trimming of TCR beta V- and J-genes showed a link, identified in a later analysis, to a missense DCLRE1C variant. A few CMV-associated chains were confirmed in vitro to be specific for CMV antigens.

Researchers ran the PCR with 60 Vbeta and 13 Jbeta primers. Repertoires were generated with immunoSEQ multiplex PCR, while TCRdb's copy carries only in-frame clones and drops some. The sample yields about 140,000 clones, approximately 84% seen once. Details on this clone: What it binds is unknown.

The sample comprised PBMCs. The origin of this receptor is a man aged 25 to 40 in good health and CMV-seropositive.

The CDR3 DNA is TGTGCCAGCAGCACCGGGACAGCTGTCTCTGGGGCCAACGTCCTGACTTTC. Protein: CASSTGTAVSGANVLTF. The V call is TRBV4-2, the J call TRBJ2-6, with 7 bases matching TRBD1. From germline, CDR1 is LGHNA and CDR2 YNFKEQ. The CDR3 covers 17 residues. V dropped 5 bases and J dropped 0; count of bases not matched to a gene: 7.